Listed below are T cell receptor beta chains from one sample, sequenced in a study of vaccination effects on CD4 cells after COVID-19. These TCRs' antigens remain unknown. Libraries were prepared by immunoSEQ multiplex PCR; TCRdb keeps only in-frame clonotypes and omits some of them. In the table there are fewer than 40,000 clones, 70% of which are singletons. Sample: CD4+ T cells from PBMCs cultured without peptide, taken before COVID-19 vaccination. The receptors come from a human donor who received a COVID-19 vaccine. Each CDR3 is given with its conserved first and last residue. A D gene is named only where the DNA matches it firmly. Clone size, where shown, is once, few, many, or a class for clones that have expanded.

TRBJ2-5 . TRBV3-1/TRBV3-2 TRBD2 CASSQGTSGMETQYF TGTGCCAGCAGCCAAGGGACTAGCGGGATGGAGACCCAGTACTTC
TRBJ2-1 . TRBV6-5 . CASRDRIDEQFF TGTGCCAGCAGGGATCGAATCGATGAGCAGTTCTTC
TRBJ1-6 once TRBV7-2 . CASSFGPARNSPLHF TGTGCCAGCAGCTTTGGGCCGGCCAGGAATTCACCCCTCCACTTT
TRBJ1-1 . TRBV10-3 . CAISDGLNTEAFF TGTGCCATCAGTGACGGATTAAACACTGAAGCTTTCTTT
TRBJ2-1 . TRBV10-2 . CASSETPRSSYNEQFF TGCGCCAGCAGTGAGACACCCCGGAGCTCCTACAATGAGCAGTTCTTC
TRBJ2-2 . TRBV6-5 TRBD2 CASRRAGENTGELFF TGTGCCAGCAGACGAGCGGGGGAGAACACCGGGGAGCTGTTTTTT
TRBJ2-1 . TRBV9 . CASSAVGGYNEQFF TGTGCCAGCAGCGCAGTTGGTGGGTACAATGAGCAGTTCTTC
TRBJ2-4 . TRBV6-5 TRBD1 CASSYPDRGQYIQYF TGTGCCAGCAGTTACCCGGACAGGGGGCAGTACATTCAGTACTTC
TRBJ2-5 . TRBV3-1/TRBV3-2 TRBD1 CASSQVSGGQETQYF TGTGCCAGCAGCCAAGTCTCAGGGGGACAAGAGACCCAGTACTTC
TRBJ1-6 few TRBV27 . CASRWQGLVNSPLHF TGTGCCAGCAGATGGCAGGGGCTAGTTAATTCACCCCTCCACTTT
TRBJ2-1 . TRBV5-1 TRBD1 CASSQPGQGANEQFF TGCGCCAGCAGCCAACCGGGACAGGGGGCCAATGAGCAGTTCTTC
TRBJ2-5 . TRBV7-6 . CASSLAVPGRGQETQYF TGTGCCAGCAGCTTAGCGGTCCCGGGACGGGGCCAAGAGACCCAGTACTTC
TRBJ1-2 few TRBV7-8 . CASSRAPNRYGYTF TGTGCCAGCAGCCGAGCCCCAAATCGCTATGGCTACACCTTC
TRBJ1-4 . TRBV4-1 . CASSHPQGRGRITNEKLFF TGCGCCAGCAGCCACCCCCAGGGCAGGGGACGGATAACTAATGAAAAACTGTTTTTT
TRBJ1-3 few TRBV5-4 . CASSSMGSSGNTIYF TGTGCCAGCAGCTCGATGGGGAGCTCTGGAAACACCATATATTTT
TRBJ1-2 few TRBV2 TRBD1 CASSWDRGNYGYTF TGTGCCAGCAGTTGGGACAGGGGGAACTATGGCTACACCTTC
TRBJ2-5 . TRBV18 . CASSPVLAETRETQYF TGTGCCAGCTCACCCGTCTTGGCGGAGACCCGGGAGACCCAGTACTTC
TRBJ1-3 . TRBV18 . CASSPTAGTGNTIYF TGTGCCAGCTCACCCACCGCGGGTACTGGAAACACCATATATTTT
TRBJ2-1 . TRBV5-1 TRBD2 CASSSGASGDNNEQFF TGCGCCAGCAGCTCGGGGGCTAGCGGGGATAACAATGAGCAGTTCTTC
TRBJ2-7 . TRBV4-1 TRBD1 CASSHIGQGAPEQYF TGCGCCAGCAGCCACATAGGGCAGGGGGCTCCCGAGCAGTACTTC
TRBJ2-5 . TRBV5-1 . CASSLAPFGVEETQYF TGCGCCAGCAGCTTGGCCCCCTTCGGGGTGGAAGAGACCCAGTACTTC
TRBJ1-5 few TRBV30 . CAWATGGNQPQHF TGTGCCTGGGCGACGGGCGGCAATCAGCCCCAGCATTTT
TRBJ2-2 few TRBV4-2 . CASSQRGENTGELFF TGTGCCAGCAGCCAACGTGGGGAGAACACCGGGGAGCTGTTTTTT
TRBJ2-7 . TRBV6-6 . CASSPDQLGGEWESPYEQYF TGTGCCAGCAGTCCAGACCAATTAGGGGGAGAGTGGGAGAGTCCCTACGAGCAGTACTTC
TRBJ2-7 . TRBV19 . CASSSRGRESSYEQYF TGTGCCAGTAGTAGCCGGGGACGGGAAAGCTCCTACGAGCAGTACTTC
TRBJ1-5 few TRBV7-9 . CASSSGVGRGNQPQHF TGTGCCAGCAGTTCTGGGGTAGGACGTGGCAATCAGCCCCAGCATTTT
TRBJ1-1 medium-sized TRBV18 . CASSRRSDTEAFF TGTGCCAGCTCACGAAGATCAGACACTGAAGCTTTCTTT
TRBJ2-1 . TRBV14 TRBD2 CASSQARTSVYIYNEQFF TGTGCCAGCAGCCAGGCCCGGACTAGCGTATATATCTACAATGAGCAGTTCTTC
TRBJ1-2 . TRBV19 TRBD1 CASSLSRGQGFGYTF TGTGCCAGTAGTCTTTCCCGGGGACAGGGCTTTGGCTACACCTTC
TRBJ2-3 . TRBV6-5 TRBD2 CASSYSTSGGVWYF TGTGCCAGCAGTTATTCGACTAGCGGGGGGGTTTGGTATTTT
TRBJ1-1 medium-sized TRBV19 . CASSFRQVRSNTEAFF TGTGCCAGTAGTTTCCGACAGGTTAGATCGAACACTGAAGCTTTCTTT
TRBJ2-5 . TRBV27 . CASRGGKRWGETQYF TGTGCCAGCAGGGGCGGGAAGCGGTGGGGAGAGACCCAGTACTTC
TRBJ1-2 once TRBV5-6 . CASSLQATSYGYTF TGTGCCAGCAGCTTGCAAGCGACTTCTTATGGCTACACCTTC
TRBJ1-6 . TRBV19 . CASSISVAGSRSPLHF TGTGCCAGTAGTATTTCGGTGGCAGGGTCTCGGTCACCCCTCCACTTT
TRBJ2-1 . TRBV29-1 . CSIVAPGTYNEQFF TGCAGCATTGTAGCCCCCGGGACCTACAATGAGCAGTTCTTC
TRBJ1-5 . TRBV25-1 . CASSEARGNQPQHF TGTGCCAGCAGTGAAGCCAGGGGCAATCAGCCCCAGCATTTT
TRBJ2-1 few TRBV7-9 TRBD1 CASSRRDSLGHEQFF TGTGCCAGCAGCCGTCGGGACAGCTTAGGCCATGAGCAGTTCTTC
TRBJ1-4 few TRBV10-3 . CAISESSEKLFF TGTGCCATCAGTGAGTCGAGTGAAAAACTGTTTTTT
TRBJ2-2 . TRBV18 . CASSPQRSDTGELFF TGTGCCAGCTCACCTCAGAGGTCGGACACCGGGGAGCTGTTTTTT
TRBJ1-4 . TRBV27 . CASSFGVNEKLFF TGTGCCAGCAGTTTCGGGGTTAATGAAAAACTGTTTTTT
TRBJ1-2 . TRBV5-1 . CASSFSKANYGYTF TGCGCCAGCAGCTTCTCTAAAGCTAACTATGGCTACACCTTC
TRBJ1-2 . TRBV18 . CASSPPGQSGGYTF TGTGCCAGCTCACCACCGGGGCAGTCAGGTGGCTACACCTTC
TRBJ1-1 few TRBV25-1 TRBD1 CASSPRDRGHVTEAFF TGTGCCAGCAGCCCCCGGGACAGGGGGCACGTCACTGAAGCTTTCTTT
TRBJ1-4 . TRBV5-1 . CASRYGVGEKLFF TGCGCCAGCAGATACGGAGTTGGTGAAAAACTGTTTTTT
TRBJ1-4 . TRBV19 TRBD1 CASRQGATNEKLFF TGTGCCAGTAGGCAGGGGGCAACTAATGAAAAACTGTTTTTT
TRBJ2-5 few TRBV29-1 TRBD2 CSVEGGSEQETQYF TGCAGCGTTGAAGGCGGGAGTGAACAAGAGACCCAGTACTTC
TRBJ2-2 . TRBV11-2 TRBD2 CASSLRTSGMIGELFF TGTGCCAGCAGCCTCCGGACTAGCGGGATGATCGGGGAGCTGTTTTTT
TRBJ2-2 few TRBV27 . CATRRAGELFF TGTGCCACCCGGAGGGCCGGGGAGCTGTTTTTT
TRBJ1-2 . TRBV29-1 TRBD1 CSVEGDRRTNYGYTF TGCAGCGTTGAAGGGGACAGGCGTACTAACTATGGCTACACCTTC
TRBJ2-3 . TRBV6-1 TRBD2 CASSEASGGGTDTQYF TGTGCCAGCAGTGAAGCATCGGGGGGTGGGACAGATACGCAGTATTTT
TRBJ2-1 . TRBV7-2 TRBD1 CASSPRTGHNEQFF TGTGCCAGCAGCCCCCGGACAGGACACAATGAGCAGTTCTTC
TRBJ2-7 . TRBV11-2 TRBD1 CASSLEGQVGIYEQYF TGTGCCAGCAGCTTAGAGGGACAGGTGGGAATATACGAGCAGTACTTC
TRBJ1-6 few TRBV7-9 TRBD1 CASIPGQGIYNSPLHF TGTGCCAGCATTCCGGGACAGGGGATATATAATTCACCCCTCCACTTT
TRBJ2-7 . TRBV2 . CASSEVNEQYF TGTGCCAGCAGTGAGGTCAATGAGCAGTACTTC
TRBJ1-3 . TRBV5-1 TRBD1 CASSSGTGTGNTIYF TGCGCCAGCAGTTCCGGGACAGGGACTGGAAACACCATATATTTT
TRBJ1-2 . TRBV12-3/TRBV12-4 TRBD1 CASSYYRGGYTF TGTGCCAGCAGTTACTACAGGGGCGGCTACACCTTC